Below, 10 T cell receptor beta chains from the same sample are listed, as sequenced in a study of cytomegalovirus exposure and HLA in healthy donors. PCR employed 60 Vbeta and 13 Jbeta primers. Here immunoSEQ multiplex PCR was the method, and the copy in TCRdb shows in-frame clones only, minus some. The repertoire includes some 200,000 clones, 82% of them detected once, and roughly 0.098% sits in the top ten. Sequencing used PBMCs. These receptors all come from a boy younger than 10 in good health and CMV-seronegative.

The chain carries TRBV20-1 and TRBJ2-1, with a tentative D call TRBD2 (5 bases). The V gene's germline CDR1 is DFQATT and CDR2 SNEGSKA (reference sequence). The CDR3 sequence is 11 residues long. V gave up 6 bases and J gave up 8 bases, with 11 bases separating them. DNA for the CDR3: TGCAGTGCCACTGCGGGCTATGAGCAGTTCTTC. Amino acids: CSATAGYEQFF.

V is TRBV7-8 and J is TRBJ1-4; no clear D gene. The germline V gene has CDR1 SGHVS and CDR2 FQNEAQ. The CDR3 is 13 residues long. V was clipped by 1 base and J by 7 bases, with 7 bases between them. As DNA, the CDR3 is TGTGCCAGCAGCTTAGACGGAGGTGAAAAACTGTTTTTT. Amino acids: CASSLDGGEKLFF.

This clone was detected once. The V call is TRBV21-1, the J call TRBJ1-4. TRBV21-1 is a pseudogene. This CDR3 comprises 15 residues. The CDR3 coding sequence is TGTGCCAGCAGCAAAGGGGAGGGGGGATATGAAAAACTGTTTTTT. Translated: CASSKGEGGYEKLFF.

Comment on this clone: Germline is not matched at one junction end, which may reflect a read error. The chain is built from TRBV7-9 and TRBJ1-3; D gene ambiguous. The germline V gene encodes CDR1 SEHNR and CDR2 FQNEAQ (reference sequence). CDR3 length: 13 residues. The CDR3 DNA reads TGTGCCAGCGGCTTGCCCGGTTCGAACACCATATATTTT. This translates into CASGLPGSNTIYF.

This chain joins TRBV6-5 and TRBJ1-2; 7 nucleotides line up with TRBD1. This CDR3 is built from 14 residues. V trimming: 6 bases; J trimming: 4 bases; junction bases outside the gene matches: 8. The germline gives CDR1 MNHEY, CDR2 SVGAGI. CDR3 sequence reads: CASRKGGWVYGYTF. CDR3 bases: TGTGCCAGCAGGAAAGGGGGCTGGGTCTATGGCTACACCTTC.

The chain recombines TRBV28 with TRBJ1-1; D ambiguous. V shed 8 bases and J shed 3 bases, with 7 bases lying between them. CDR3 size: 11 residues. Germline V lookup: CDR1 MDHEN, CDR2 SYDVKM. CDR3 sequence (DNA): TGTGCCAGCGGCGGGCACACTGAAGCTTTCTTT. As protein: CASGGHTEAFF.

This chain joins TRBV2 and TRBJ1-1; D remains ambiguous. The CDR3 covers 15 residues. The V end lost 0 bases, the J end lost 7 bases, and 15 bases lay between the germline ends. From germline, CDR1 is SNHLY and CDR2 FYNNEI. CDR3 sequence: CASSEAGRAGDEAFF. The CDR3 nucleotides are TGTGCCAGCAGTGAAGCGGGGAGGGCCGGCGATGAAGCTTTCTTT.

The chain has TRBV7-2 and TRBJ2-7, with 9 bases matching TRBD2. The CDR3 extends over 16 amino acids. Trimming cost V 3 bases and J 3 bases; bases outside gene matches: 9. The germline gives CDR1 SGHTA, CDR2 FQGNSA. This CDR3 reads CASSFTGWRGGYEQYF. CDR3 bases: TGTGCCAGCAGCTTCACAGGTTGGCGGGGGGGCTACGAGCAGTACTTC.

This chain joins TRBV5-6 and TRBJ2-1; D is possibly TRBD2 (7 bases). Germline V lookup: CDR1 SGHDT, CDR2 YYEEEE. The germline V and J ends were trimmed by 4 bases and 9 bases, with 14 bases remaining between them. The CDR3 runs to 13 residues. DNA for the CDR3: TGTGCCAGCAGCCCGGGCGGGGGCCCTGAGCAGTTCTTC. Encoded protein: CASSPGGGPEQFF. Full variable domain (rest looked up from reference TRBV5-6 and TRBJ2-1): DAGVTQSPTHLIKTRGQQVTLRCSPKSGHDTVSWYQQALGQGPQFIFQYYEEEERQRGNFPDRFSGHQFPNYSSELNVNALLLGDSALYLCASSPGGGPEQFFGPGTRLTVL.

J is TRBJ2-7 and V is TRBV15; 7 bases are a match to TRBD2. Per germline, CDR1 LNHNV and CDR2 YYDKDF (reference sequence). Trimming cost V 0 bases and J 5 bases; bases outside gene matches: 7. This CDR3 is built from 15 residues. The CDR3 nucleotides read TGTGCCACCAGCAGAGATCGGGCGGGGGTAGACGAGCAGTACTTC. Its protein is CATSRDRAGVDEQYF.